Reported below is one T cell receptor beta chain. The data are from a study of regulatory T cells in long-lasting Graves disease. The CDR3 is made up of 20 amino acids. CDR1 is DFQATT, CDR2 SNEGSKA, per germline (reference sequence). The V gene end was trimmed by 0 bases and the J gene end by 0 bases; junction bases not matched to a gene: 10. Specified time point: newly diagnosed GD, antithyroid drugs for less than 3 months. PBMC RNA was the source of the TCR library. Arm-PCR of CDR3 regions with iRepertoire HTBI primers generated TCR beta libraries. MiXCR, applied by TCRdb to the multiplex PCR reads, yields one record per CDR3 protein. The profile shows some 560,000 distinct CDR3 sequences, roughly 15% of them singletons. The same sample was also used in a study of T cells in Graves' hyperthyroidism and ophthalmopathy.

This chain joins TRBV20-1 and TRBJ2-1; TRBD2 matches 14 bases. This clonotype was obtained from a woman aged 35 to 60 with Graves disease. The sequencing here drew on peripheral blood mononuclear cells (PBMCs), taken at new diagnosis, from a patient treated with antithyroid drugs. The CDR3 region has the DNA TGCAGTGCTAGAGATTGGAAGACTAGCGGGGGGGTAAGCTCCTACAATGAGCAGTTCTTC. It encodes CSARDWKTSGGVSSYNEQFF.